The 15 T cell receptor beta chains presented below share a single source sample, sequenced in a study of blood T cell repertoires in COVID-19. TCRdb's copy holds only in-frame clones and misses some; the assay was immunoSEQ multiplex PCR. Seen here are 50,000 to 55,000 clones, 85% to 90% observed once, and the top ten hold 5.5% to 7.5%. The sequencing sample was made of peripheral blood. The source is a man aged 55 to 70 with acute or convalescent COVID-19.

This chain connects TRBV11-2 to TRBJ1-5; possibly TRBD1 for D (5 bases). The CDR3 contains 17 residues. Looked up from germline, CDR1 is SGHAT and CDR2 is FQNNGV. V was pared by 1 base and J by 9 bases, with 22 bases between. CDR3 residues: CASSLVSSAGEPGPQHF. The CDR3 nucleotides are TGTGCCAGCAGCTTAGTAAGTTCGGCGGGGGAGCCTGGGCCCCAGCATTTT.

The V call is TRBV28, the J call TRBJ2-1; 8 nucleotides match TRBD1. CDR3 length: 16 residues. Trimming removed 5 bases from V and 2 bases from J; junction bases left unmatched: 8. Germline V gene data show CDR1 as MDHEN and CDR2 as SYDVKM. The CDR3 loop is CASSRRQGKAYNEQFF. CDR3 in DNA: TGTGCCAGCAGTCGCAGACAGGGGAAGGCCTACAATGAGCAGTTCTTC.

The V call is TRBV5-1, the J call TRBJ1-4; 9 nucleotides align to TRBD1. The CDR3 spans 14 residues. The germline V gene encodes CDR1 SGHRS and CDR2 YFSETQ. The V segment lost 3 bases and the J segment 7 bases; nucleotides outside the gene matches: 4. Written as DNA, the CDR3 is TGCGCCAGCAGCTCCGGACAGGGGTCTGAAAAACTGTTTTTT. Protein product: CASSSGQGSEKLFF.

The chain links TRBV7-8 to TRBJ1-4; D is unresolved. Germline V lookup: CDR1 SGHVS, CDR2 FQNEAQ. Trimming pared 4 bases from V and 3 bases from J, leaving 12 bases between. The CDR3 loop spans 15 amino acids. CDR3 protein: CASSYRRLANEKLFF. As DNA, the CDR3 is TGTGCCAGCAGCTACCGACGGCTAGCTAATGAAAAACTGTTTTTT. Using reference TRBV7-8 and TRBJ1-4 for the parts outside the CDR3, the full variable domain is GAGVSQSPRYKVAKRGQDVALRCDPISGHVSLFWYQQALGQGPEFLTYFQNEAQLDKSGLPSDRFFAERPEGSVSTLKIQRTQQEDSAVYLCASSYRRLANEKLFFGSGTQLSVL.

As DNA, the CDR3 is TGTGCCAGCAGCAGGGGGGGAGGCAGGGAAATCGAAAAACTGTTTTTT. Protein: CASSRGGGREIEKLFF. This chain joins TRBV7-9 and TRBJ1-4; D might be TRBD1 (6 bases). The germline V and J ends were trimmed by 5 bases and 8 bases, with 21 bases remaining between them. CDR1 and CDR2 (germline): SEHNR, FQNEAQ (reference sequence). There are 16 residues in the CDR3.

The chain has TRBV5-5 and TRBJ2-5, with 9 bases that match TRBD1. Germline CDR1 and CDR2: SGHKS and YYEKEE (reference sequence). The V segment lost 5 bases and the J segment 5 bases; nucleotides outside the gene matches: 7. The CDR3 is 14 residues long. The CDR3 here is CASRSYRGPETQYF. The CDR3, as DNA: TGTGCCAGCAGATCATACAGGGGGCCTGAGACCCAGTACTTC.

The chain carries TRBV6-1 and TRBJ2-1; D is possibly TRBD1 (6 bases). The V gene's germline CDR1 is MNHNS and CDR2 SASEGT. CDR3 length: 17 residues. V lost 4 bases and J lost 7, with 23 bases in between. The CDR3, as DNA: TGTGCCAGCAGTGCAAGTCAGGGGTCCAGCTATGGGAATGAGCAGTTCTTC. It is translated as CASSASQGSSYGNEQFF.

Here the CDR3 DNA reads TGCGCCAGCAGCGGGACAGGGAACGGGAACACTGAAGCTTTCTTT. Translating it yields CASSGTGNGNTEAFF. This chain connects TRBV5-1 to TRBJ1-1; TRBD1 aligns across 9 bases. This CDR3 comprises 15 residues. Germline CDR1 SGHRS, CDR2 YFSETQ. With V trimmed by 4 bases and J by 1 base, 5 bases remained unmatched.

This chain links TRBV27 with TRBJ2-3; D ambiguous. V was trimmed by 2 bases and J by 0 bases, leaving 18 bases between them. Germline CDR1 and CDR2: MNHEY and SMNVEV (reference sequence). This CDR3 is built from 18 residues. CDR3 in DNA: TGTGCCAGCAGTTTACTCCTGACCAACTACCCTAGCACAGATACGCAGTATTTT. It codes for CASSLLLTNYPSTDTQYF.

The rearrangement links TRBV24-1 to TRBJ2-2; TRBD2 agrees at 15 bases. V lost 9 bases and J lost 0; bases outside the gene matches: 4. CDR3 length: 17 amino acids. Germline loops: CDR1 KGHDR, CDR2 SFDVKD. CDR3 nucleotides: TGTGCCACCGCTGGGACTAGCGGGAGGTCGAACACCGGGGAGCTGTTTTTT. Translating gives CATAGTSGRSNTGELFF.

The genes are TRBV18 and TRBJ1-4; D is possibly TRBD1 (5 bases). The CDR3 has 17 amino acids. CDR1 KGHSH and CDR2 LQKENI come from the germline V gene. Between the trimmed V and J ends, which lost 2 bases and 1 base, there was a span of 14 bases. CDR3 bases: TGTGCCAGCTCACCAAAGATAGCGGGACGAACTAATGAAAAACTGTTTTTT. Protein: CASSPKIAGRTNEKLFF.

The genes are TRBV27 and TRBJ1-1; no reliable D call. The CDR3 has 15 amino acids. The V gene lost 2 bases and the J gene lost 0 bases, with 10 bases spanning the gap. Germline CDR1 reads MNHEY; CDR2 reads SMNVEV (reference sequence). CDR3 residues: CASSLVGRLNTEAFF. CDR3 nucleotides: TGTGCCAGCAGTTTAGTCGGCAGGCTGAACACTGAAGCTTTCTTT.

V and J are TRBV27 and TRBJ2-3; D is unclear. Germline V gene sequence: CDR1 MNHEY, CDR2 SMNVEV (reference sequence). The CDR3 spans 14 residues. Trimming pared 7 bases from V and 4 bases from J, leaving 15 bases between. This chain's CDR3 is CASTEDGIADTQYF. CDR3 DNA sequence: TGTGCCAGCACCGAGGATGGAATCGCAGATACGCAGTATTTT.

The V call is TRBV11-2, the J call TRBJ1-5; 7 bases map to TRBD1. The germline V gene encodes CDR1 SGHAT and CDR2 FQNNGV. The ends lost 5 bases at V and 1 base at J; junction bases unmatched: 5. The CDR3 runs 15 residues. In nucleotides, the CDR3 is TGTGCCAGCAGCGATACAGGGGCGAGCAATCAGCCCCAGCATTTT. Its protein product is CASSDTGASNQPQHF.

The chain uses TRBV28 and TRBJ1-1; TRBD1 might be the D (5 bases). The CDR3 contains 14 residues. V shed 5 bases and J shed 1 base, with 11 bases lying between them. CDR1 is MDHEN and CDR2 is SYDVKM in the germline V gene. Here the CDR3 reads CASSNWGRNTEAFF. Here the CDR3 DNA reads TGTGCCAGCAGTAATTGGGGCAGGAACACTGAAGCTTTCTTT.